This is a list of T cell receptor beta chains from one sample in a study of CD8 T cells in Susac syndrome. TCRdb independently ran MiXCR on the immunoSEQ multiplex PCR reads; one entry per CDR3 protein. In the table there are around 270,000 distinct CDR3 sequences, 75% to 90% of which are singletons. The sequencing input was CD8+ T cells from PBMCs. Source of these receptors: a human donor with multiple sclerosis. Both conserved end residues are part of each CDR3. The D gene is left open where the match is weak. Some rows mark clone size as missing; the rest say once, few, many or name a class of expanded clone.

j_call | v_call | clone_size | d_call | cdr3_aa | cdr3_nt
TRBJ1-2 | TRBV29-1 | - | - | CSTYVGYGYTF | TGCAGTACCTACGTTGGCTATGGCTACACCTTC
TRBJ2-7 | TRBV10-3 | - | - | CAISLDSLVTWEQYF | TGTGCCATCAGCCTGGACAGCCTAGTTACGTGGGAGCAGTACTTC
TRBJ2-7 | TRBV20-1 | once | TRBD2 | CSARDSRTSGSGSYEQYF | TGCAGTGCTAGAGATTCGAGGACTAGCGGGAGTGGATCCTACGAGCAGTACTTC
TRBJ1-2 | TRBV14 | - | - | CASSQAGWDGYTF | TGTGCCAGCAGCCAAGCGGGTTGGGATGGCTACACCTTC
TRBJ1-2 | TRBV29-1 | - | - | CSVEDRGREANYDYTF | TGCAGCGTTGAAGATAGGGGCAGGGAGGCTAACTATGACTACACCTTC
TRBJ2-1 | TRBV28 | - | - | CASGLWGHEQFF | TGTGCCAGCGGCCTGTGGGGGCATGAGCAGTTCTTC
TRBJ2-1 | TRBV27 | - | - | CASSLSGGDNEQFF | TGTGCCAGCAGTTTATCGGGAGGCGACAATGAGCAGTTCTTC
TRBJ2-7 | TRBV4-3 | - | - | CASSQDRISSYEQYF | TGCGCCAGCAGCCAAGACAGGATAAGCTCCTACGAGCAGTACTTC
TRBJ2-7 | TRBV29-1 | - | - | CSVGGREQYF | TGCAGCGTTGGAGGGAGGGAGCAGTACTTC
TRBJ2-2 | TRBV2 | - | - | CASSPGPNTGELFF | TGTGCCAGCAGCCCGGGACCGAACACCGGGGAGCTGTTTTTT
TRBJ2-7 | TRBV5-6 | - | - | CASSSGGPLEQYF | TGTGCCAGCAGCTCCGGTGGGCCCCTCGAGCAGTACTTC
TRBJ2-1 | TRBV29-1 | - | - | CSVEWRYNEQFF | TGCAGCGTTGAATGGCGGTACAATGAGCAGTTCTTC
TRBJ1-2 | TRBV18 | - | TRBD1 | CASSPGTGNLYGYTF | TGTGCCAGCTCACCTGGGACAGGGAACCTTTATGGCTACACCTTC
TRBJ2-1 | TRBV6-2/TRBV6-3 | - | - | CASSYYSTLGDEQFF | TGTGCCAGCAGTTATTATTCAACCCTTGGTGATGAGCAGTTCTTC
TRBJ2-1 | TRBV29-1 | - | TRBD2 | CSVDPGTSGGILSYNEQFF | TGCAGCGTTGACCCCGGGACTAGCGGGGGGATACTCTCCTACAATGAGCAGTTCTTC
TRBJ1-1 | TRBV10-3 | - | - | CAGGSRDTEAFF | TGTGCTGGAGGGAGCAGGGATACTGAAGCTTTCTTT
TRBJ1-5 | TRBV7-9 | - | - | CASSLDYHTGTQPQHF | TGTGCCAGCAGCTTAGACTACCATACAGGGACCCAGCCCCAGCATTTT
TRBJ2-5 | TRBV7-8 | once | - | CASSLGPGHYKETQYF | TGTGCCAGCAGCTTAGGGCCGGGCCACTACAAGGAGACCCAGTACTTC
TRBJ2-1 | TRBV29-1 | - | - | CSVDSGSPHNEQFF | TGCAGCGTTGATTCCGGGAGCCCTCACAATGAGCAGTTCTTC
TRBJ2-7 | TRBV5-1 | once | - | CASSHAPDFSYEQYF | TGCGCCAGCAGCCATGCCCCGGACTTCTCCTACGAGCAGTACTTC
TRBJ2-3 | TRBV6-5 | few | TRBD1 | CASSYLQGAGDTQYF | TGTGCCAGCAGTTATTTACAGGGGGCTGGAGATACGCAGTATTTT
TRBJ1-1 | TRBV6-1 | - | TRBD1 | CAGTRTGSGGMDPEAFF | TGTGCCGGGACTAGGACAGGGTCGGGGGGCATGGACCCTGAAGCTTTCTTT
TRBJ2-1 | TRBV7-9 | - | TRBD1 | CASRTGGAYNEQFF | TGTGCCAGCCGCACAGGGGGCGCGTACAATGAGCAGTTCTTC
TRBJ2-1 | TRBV7-8 | - | TRBD2 | CASSLPTSGSGDEQFF | TGTGCCAGCAGCTTACCGACTAGCGGGAGCGGCGATGAGCAGTTCTTC
TRBJ1-2 | TRBV4-3 | - | - | CASSQEPGVNYGYTF | TGCGCCAGCAGCCAAGAACCGGGAGTGAACTATGGCTACACCTTC
TRBJ2-7 | TRBV5-6 | few | - | CASSLGPGDYEQYF | TGTGCCAGCAGCTTGGGACCCGGAGACTACGAGCAGTACTTC
TRBJ2-7 | TRBV7-9 | - | - | CASRGRRLEQYF | TGTGCCAGCCGAGGGAGGCGTTTGGAGCAGTACTTC
TRBJ2-1 | TRBV27 | - | - | CASSLSGSNEQFF | TGTGCCAGCAGTTTGTCAGGCTCTAATGAGCAGTTCTTC
TRBJ2-7 | TRBV7-9 | - | - | CASSLDQFYEQYF | TGTGCCAGCAGCTTAGACCAATTCTACGAGCAGTACTTC
TRBJ2-1 | TRBV9 | - | - | CASSVEQGSTYNEQFF | TGTGCCAGCAGCGTAGAGCAGGGGTCAACCTACAATGAGCAGTTCTTC
TRBJ1-1 | TRBV27 | - | - | CASKLGGITEAFF | TGTGCCAGCAAACTAGGGGGGATCACTGAAGCTTTCTTT
TRBJ1-2 | TRBV20-1 | - | - | CSARVVADYGYTF | TGCAGTGCTAGAGTGGTGGCGGACTATGGCTACACCTTC
TRBJ2-5 | TRBV7-8 | - | TRBD1 | CASSPTGGGQETQYF | TGTGCCAGCAGCCCGACAGGGGGTGGCCAAGAGACCCAGTACTTC
TRBJ1-2 | TRBV2 | - | - | CASTEGDGYTF | TGTGCCAGCACCGAGGGGGATGGCTACACCTTC
TRBJ2-7 | TRBV9 | - | - | CASSVDGGTAPRDEQYF | TGTGCCAGCAGCGTAGATGGAGGGACAGCACCTCGGGACGAGCAGTACTTC
TRBJ2-1 | TRBV20-1 | - | - | CSARDHGGETVSYNEQFF | TGCAGTGCTAGAGATCATGGGGGTGAAACGGTCTCCTACAATGAGCAGTTCTTC
TRBJ2-3 | TRBV12-3/TRBV12-4 | - | - | CASSHGPTDTQYF | TGTGCCAGCAGTCACGGGCCGACAGATACGCAGTATTTT
TRBJ2-7 | TRBV6-6 | once | TRBD1 | CASARDRPYEQYF | TGTGCCAGCGCCCGGGACAGACCCTACGAGCAGTACTTC
TRBJ2-5 | TRBV4-1 | once | - | CASSLRQSLVETQYF | TGCGCCAGCAGCCTCCGACAGAGCCTAGTCGAGACCCAGTACTTC
TRBJ2-7 | TRBV27 | - | - | CASSSSGGWEQYF | TGTGCCAGCAGTTCATCGGGTGGCTGGGAGCAGTACTTC
TRBJ2-7 | TRBV6-2/TRBV6-3 | - | - | CASSYSLRTAGYEQYF | TGTGCCAGCAGTTACTCTCTTCGGACAGCAGGGTACGAGCAGTACTTC
TRBJ1-1 | TRBV10-3 | - | - | CAISEVDVQNTEAFF | TGTGCCATCAGTGAGGTTGACGTACAGAACACTGAAGCTTTCTTT
TRBJ1-3 | TRBV28 | - | - | CASCFGTGNTIYF | TGTGCCAGCTGCTTCGGGACAGGAAACACCATATATTTT
TRBJ2-1 | TRBV29-1 | - | TRBD2 | CSVEEVGSGRNEQFF | TGCAGCGTTGAAGAGGTGGGTAGCGGGAGAAATGAGCAGTTCTTC
TRBJ2-2 | TRBV19 | - | TRBD2 | CASSIGGGASGELFF | TGTGCCAGTAGTATCGGCGGGGGGGCCTCCGGGGAGCTGTTTTTT
TRBJ1-6 | TRBV30 | - | - | CAWTPTPGSPLHF | TGTGCCTGGACCCCTACCCCGGGTTCACCCCTCCACTTT
TRBJ2-7 | TRBV29-1 | - | - | CSVETPGDIYEQYF | TGCAGCGTTGAAACCCCGGGGGACATCTACGAGCAGTACTTC
TRBJ2-5 | TRBV27 | - | TRBD1 | CASSFLTGGETQYF | TGTGCCAGCAGTTTTTTGACAGGGGGAGAGACCCAGTACTTC
TRBJ2-3 | TRBV18 | - | - | CASSPRLGTASTDTQYF | TGTGCCAGCTCACCAAGGCTTGGCACCGCATCCACAGATACGCAGTATTTT
TRBJ1-6 | TRBV30 | - | TRBD1 | CAGSLWTGYNSPLHF | TGTGCCGGCTCCCTTTGGACAGGGTATAATTCACCCCTCCACTTT
TRBJ2-2 | TRBV29-1 | - | - | CSVAGHPTTGELFF | TGCAGCGTAGCTGGACATCCGACCACCGGGGAGCTGTTTTTT
TRBJ2-1 | TRBV9 | - | TRBD2 | CASSTSGSLQDEQFF | TGTGCCAGCAGCACAAGCGGGAGCCTCCAGGATGAGCAGTTCTTC
TRBJ1-2 | TRBV6-2/TRBV6-3 | - | - | CASSPLPRTINYGYTF | TGTGCCAGCAGCCCCCTTCCGCGGACGATTAACTATGGCTACACCTTC